The 17 T cell receptor beta chains reported below all come from one sample, sequenced in a study of tumor-infiltrating lymphocytes in primary liver carcinoma (dated by TCRdb to about 2017). The instrument given in TCRdb is Illumina HiSeq 2500. Using a constant-region primer and ProtoScript II reverse transcriptase, TCRbeta-specific cDNA was reverse-transcribed from roughly 500 ng total RNA. Three nested multiplex PCR rounds, following a slightly modified ARM-PCR procedure, were used to build the TCRbeta libraries. Each of the first two PCR rounds ran for roughly 9 cycles using multiplex TRBV1-TRBV30 forward primers together with a Cbeta reverse primer. Using fastp trimming at Q25 and MiXCR clonotype assembly, TCRdb reanalyzed the public sequencing data and kept in-frame beta chains. Identical CDR3 proteins give one entry, which carries the most common genes and DNA. This sample lists 100,000 or so distinct CDR3 sequences; more than 65% were detected once. The top ten constitute more than 8% of the sample.

Total RNA and DNA were co-extracted without cell sorting from roughly 20-30 mg of bulk tissue using the AllPrep DNA/RNA mini kit. Sequencing input: liver tumor tissue from sampling region 5. The cell subset or site label corresponds to: tumor region T5, tumor centre. All receptors come from a woman aged 55-75 years with primary liver carcinoma and hepatitis B virus infection.

There are many counts of this clonotype. This chain connects TRBV5-1 to TRBJ2-1; D assignment may be TRBD1 or TRBD2 (5 bases each). The germline CDR1 and CDR2 sequences are SGHRS and YFSETQ. V dropped 4 bases and J dropped 5 bases, with 13 bases sitting between them. CDR3 size: 14 residues. The CDR3 spells CASSRRDVNNEQFF. The CDR3 region has the DNA TGCGCCAGCAGCCGCAGGGACGTAAACAATGAGCAGTTCTTC. Based on the CDR3 plus reference TRBV5-1 and TRBJ2-1, the full variable domain is KAGVTQTPRYLIKTRGQQVTLSCSPISGHRSVSWYQQTPGQGLQFLFEYFSETQRNKGNFPGRFSGRQFSNSRSEMNVSTLELGDSALYLCASSRRDVNNEQFFGPGTRLTVL.

About this clonotype: Germline is not matched at one junction end, which may reflect a read error. This chain joins TRBV10-3 and TRBJ2-1; a weak D match, TRBD1 (6 bases). The CDR3 sequence is 16 residues long. CDR1 and CDR2 from the germline V gene are ENHRY and SYGVKD. This CDR3 reads CAISESAGAPYNELFF. The CDR3 DNA reads as TGTGCCATCAGCGAGTCGGCAGGGGCCCCTTACAATGAGCTGTTCTTC.

This clonotype came up once. Just one base apart from a much larger clone, this may be a read error. The chain joins TRBV28 to TRBJ2-5; D possibly matches TRBD1 or TRBD2 (5 bases each). The V end lost 4 bases, the J end lost 4 bases, and 16 bases lay between the germline ends. Germline V gene lookup returns CDR1 MDHEN and CDR2 SYDVKM. This CDR3 contains 15 residues. This chain's CDR3 is CASSSDGVRGETQYF. DNA of the CDR3: TGTGCCAGCAGTTCGGACGGGGTGAGGGGAGAGACCCAGTACTTC.

Details on this clonotype: The junction departs from germline at one end; a sequencing error may be responsible. The chain carries TRBV11-1 and TRBJ2-2; D gene ambiguous. The CDR3 has 14 amino acids. Looked up from germline, CDR1 is SGHAT and CDR2 is FQDESV (reference sequence). The CDR3 here is CASRPCLDTRELFF. The CDR3 coding sequence is TGTGCCAGCAGACCATGCCTTGACACCCGGGAGCTGTTTTTT.

Remarks on this clonotype: One junction end disagrees with the germline gene, perhaps due to a read error. V is TRBV29-1 and J is TRBJ2-7, with TRBD1 matching over 8 bases. There are 12 residues in the CDR3. The germline V gene encodes CDR1 SQVTM and CDR2 ANQGSEA. The CDR3 sequence: CSARTGTYDQCF. The CDR3 nucleotides read TGTAGCGCCAGGACAGGGACCTACGATCAGTGCTTC.

At least ten counts were recorded for this clonotype. The rearrangement joins TRBV10-3 to TRBJ2-7; tentatively, D is TRBD1 (6 bases). V lost 7 bases and J lost 7, with 17 bases in between. Germline V CDR1 and CDR2: ENHRY, SYGVKD. This CDR3 has 13 residues. The CDR3 DNA reads as TGTGCCATCACCCAATTACAGGGTGGGGAGCAGTACTTC. This encodes CAITQLQGGEQYF.

As to this clonotype: A much larger clonotype is one base distant, so this may be a read error. This chain links TRBV6-1 with TRBJ1-1, with TRBD1 as a possible D gene (5 bases). The V gene's germline CDR1 is MNHNS and CDR2 SASEGT. This CDR3 comprises 17 residues. V was cut by 4 bases and J by 3 bases, with 21 bases left in between. CDR3 bases: TGTGCCAGCAGTGGAGATTACAGGCGCGGAGGGGACACTGAAGCTTTCTTT. This encodes CASSGDYRRGGDTEAFF.

To note about this clonotype: An end of the junction differs from the germline gene, which may be a read error. This sequence joins TRBV6-2 or TRBV6-3 and TRBJ2-2; 7 bases agree with TRBD2. CDR3 length equals 14 residues. Germline CDR1 and CDR2: MNHEY and SVGEGT. The CDR3 DNA reads TGTGTCAGCAGTTACTTGACTAGCACTGGGGAGCTGTTTTTT. Protein: CVSSYLTSTGELFF.

V usage is TRBV29-1 and J usage is TRBJ1-5, with D possibly TRBD1 on 6 matching bases. The germline V and J ends were trimmed by 4 bases and 2 bases, with 15 bases remaining between them. The CDR3 totals 15 residues. CDR1 and CDR2 (germline): SQVTM, ANQGSEA. The DNA for the CDR3 is TGCAGCGTTGTTGCCCAGGGGACTGGCAATCAGCCCCAGCATTTT. This translates into CSVVAQGTGNQPQHF.

This sequence joins TRBV20-1 and TRBJ1-5; 8 bases agree with TRBD1. Trimming at V came to 2 bases and at J to 11 bases, leaving 14 bases not matched to a gene. Germline loops: CDR1 DFQATT, CDR2 SNEGSKA (reference sequence). The CDR3 has 15 amino acids. CDR3: CSARKDRGRGGAQHF. The CDR3 nucleotides read TGCAGTGCTAGAAAAGACAGGGGCCGGGGAGGTGCCCAGCATTTT.

A remark on this clonotype: A read error may explain this, as a much larger clone is one base away. The chain has TRBV6-6 and TRBJ2-5; D is undetermined. The V gene lost 8 bases and the J gene lost 0 bases, with 7 bases spanning the gap. CDR3 length equals 12 residues. Per the germline V gene, CDR1 is MNHNY and CDR2 is SVGAGI (reference sequence). The CDR3 DNA is TGTGCCAGCGGTGCAAACCAAGAGACCCAGTACTTC. This codes for CASGANQETQYF.

As regards this clonotype: The conserved phenylalanine or tryptophan normally closing the CDR3 is absent here, so this likely arose from a read error. The J gene is TRBJ1-5, the V gene TRBV11-2, with D possibly TRBD1 on 6 matching bases. Looked up from germline, CDR1 is SGHAT and CDR2 is FQNNGV. This CDR3 is 13 amino acids long. In DNA form, the CDR3 reads TGTGCCAGCAGCTCCGTACAGGGCCAGCCTCAGCATTCT. It translates to CASSSVQGQPQHS.

The CDR3 protein is CASSLQAAQYF. The CDR3 DNA sequence: TGTGCCAGCAGCTTACAAGCGGCCCAGTACTTC. The rearrangement joins TRBV11-3 to TRBJ2-5, with D possibly matching TRBD2 (5 bases). V lost 2 bases, J lost 9 bases, and 7 bases lay in between. Germline V gene data show CDR1 as SGHNT and CDR2 as YENEEA. CDR3 length: 11 residues.

Turning to this clonotype: An end of the junction differs from the germline gene, which may be a read error. The J gene is TRBJ2-7, the V gene TRBV28, with 12 positions matching TRBD1. The CDR3 spans 15 residues. Per germline, CDR1 MDHEN and CDR2 SYDVKM. CDR3 coding DNA: TGTGCCAGCAGTACCTCGGGACAGGGGGCGGACGAGCAGTATTTC. Translating it yields CASSTSGQGADEQYF.

This clonotype showed up just a few times. A much more abundant neighbour one base away suggests this may be a read error. V gene TRBV6-2 or TRBV6-3 combines with J gene TRBJ2-1; 10 bases are shared with TRBD2. This CDR3 has 15 residues. Germline-derived CDR1 and CDR2 are MNHEY and SVGEGT. The CDR3 region has the DNA TGTGCCAGCAGTCGCTCTAGCGGGAGAAGGAATGAGCAGTCCTTC. This encodes CASSRSSGRRNEQSF.

As for this clonotype: A much larger clonotype is one base distant, so this may be a read error. The rearrangement uses TRBV5-1 and TRBJ2-1, with TRBD2 matching 14 bases. The CDR3 length is 16 residues. Germline CDR1 is SGHRS and CDR2 is YFSETQ. J was trimmed by 7 bases and V by 4 bases; bases with no gene match: 7. The chain's CDR3 is CASSTGLAGDRNEQFF. DNA of the CDR3: TGCGCCAGCAGCACGGGACTAGCGGGAGATAGAAATGAGCAGTTCTTC.

This clonotype was found once. The junction shows a germline mismatch at one end, possibly a read error. V usage is TRBV11-3 and J usage is TRBJ2-1; TRBD1 or TRBD2 may be the D gene (5 bases each). CDR1 and CDR2 from the germline V gene are SGHNT and YENEEA. CDR3 length: 14 amino acids. The CDR3 loop reads CAGSRGLSGHEQFF. CDR3 DNA: TGTGCCGGCAGCCGTGGACTGTCGGGGCATGAGCAGTTCTTC.